This T cell receptor (beta chain) was observed in a study of tumor-infiltrating lymphocytes in localized non-small cell lung cancer. Study overall: The cohort mixed smokers and never-smokers, several histologies, and some post-neoadjuvant-chemotherapy samples. From each patient, both tumor and uninvolved lung, non-adjacent to tumor, were sampled.

Note on this clone: The antigen remains undetermined.

Measured with immunoSEQ multiplex PCR; TCRdb has only the in-frame clones, and not every one. The sample shows about 14,000 clones, 80% to 90% of them seen only once. Germline loops: CDR1 MNHNY, CDR2 SVGAGI (reference sequence). This CDR3 has 13 amino acids. Trimming removed 5 bases at V and 10 bases at J, with 17 bases between. Study results and limitations: Immunotypes IM1 and IM2 had similar TCR-derived T-cell fractions. Technical variation could not be separated from intratumor heterogeneity here.

The chain couples TRBV6-6 to TRBJ1-1; D is possibly TRBD1 (6 bases). Input material: lung tumor tissue. This clonotype was sampled from a human donor with non-small cell lung cancer. CDR3 residues: CASSQEPRGIAFF. The CDR3 DNA reads as TGTGCCAGCAGTCAAGAGCCCAGGGGAATAGCTTTCTTT.